These 4 T cell receptor beta chains were all obtained from the same sample, sequenced in a study of T cell changes during pregnancy in multiple sclerosis. Using immunoSEQ multiplex PCR, the repertoire was profiled, and TCRdb retains in-frame clones only, with some absent. Here the sample spans some 51,000 clones, 94% being singletons. Here the sequenced sample was CD4+ T cells from peripheral blood mononuclear cells, taken in the second trimester of pregnancy. These receptors were obtained from a female donor with multiple sclerosis, enrolled in a pregnancy study.

The chain combines TRBV19 with TRBJ2-1; possibly TRBD2 for D (5 bases). From germline, CDR1 is LNHDA and CDR2 SQIVND (reference sequence). This CDR3 spans 15 amino acids. V was clipped by 5 bases and J by 6 bases, with 17 bases between them. CDR3 region: CASSSTADLINEQFF. The CDR3, as DNA: TGTGCCAGTAGTTCCACAGCGGATCTCATCAATGAGCAGTTCTTC. Variable domain in full (rest from reference TRBV19 and TRBJ2-1): DGGITQSPKYLFRKEGQNVTLSCEQNLNHDAMYWYRQDPGQGLRLIYYSQIVNDFQKGDIAEGYSVSREKKESFPLTVTSAQKNPTAFYLCASSSTADLINEQFFGPGTRLTVL.

The chain joins TRBV7-2 to TRBJ2-5; the D gene is possibly TRBD2 (6 bases). V was shortened by 2 bases and J by 4 bases, with 17 bases between the two germline ends. Germline values: CDR1 SGHTA, CDR2 FQGNSA. The CDR3 sequence is 16 residues long. DNA for the CDR3: TGTGCCAGCAGCTTAATCCCGGGACTCTCAGGAGAGACCCAGTACTTC. This gives the protein CASSLIPGLSGETQYF.

CDR3 sequence (DNA): TGTGCCAGTAGTCTCACAGGGGGCTATGGCTACACCTTC. Protein: CASSLTGGYGYTF. The chain recombines TRBV19 with TRBJ1-2; 8 bases are a match to TRBD1. CDR3 length: 13 residues. Germline V gene lookup returns CDR1 LNHDA and CDR2 SQIVND (reference sequence). V shed 5 bases and J 4 bases; nucleotides not matched to a gene: 3.

The V gene is TRBV19, the J gene TRBJ1-1; the D gene is possibly TRBD1 (6 bases). Germline V gives CDR1 LNHDA, CDR2 SQIVND (reference sequence). This CDR3 region has 16 residues. V was cut by 3 bases and J by 5 bases, with 19 bases left in between. The CDR3 region is CASSMKSRGARTEAFF. CDR3 coding DNA: TGTGCCAGTAGTATGAAGTCCCGGGGGGCGCGAACTGAAGCTTTCTTT.